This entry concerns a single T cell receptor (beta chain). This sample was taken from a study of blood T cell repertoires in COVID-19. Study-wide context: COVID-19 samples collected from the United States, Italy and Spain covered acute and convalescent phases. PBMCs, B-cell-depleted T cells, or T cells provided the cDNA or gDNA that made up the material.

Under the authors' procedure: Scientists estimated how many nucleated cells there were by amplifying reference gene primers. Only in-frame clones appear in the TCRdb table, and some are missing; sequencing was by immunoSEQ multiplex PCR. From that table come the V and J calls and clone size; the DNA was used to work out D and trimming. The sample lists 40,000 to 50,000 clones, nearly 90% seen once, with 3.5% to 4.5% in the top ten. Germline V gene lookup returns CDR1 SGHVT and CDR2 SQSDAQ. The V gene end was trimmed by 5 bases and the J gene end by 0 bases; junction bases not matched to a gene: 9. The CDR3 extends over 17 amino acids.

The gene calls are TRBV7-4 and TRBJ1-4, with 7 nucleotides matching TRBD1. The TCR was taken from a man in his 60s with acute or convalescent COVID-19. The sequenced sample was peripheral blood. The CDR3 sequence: CASSIGTDSSTNEKLFF. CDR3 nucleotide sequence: TGTGCCAGCAGCATCGGGACAGACTCTTCAACTAATGAAAAACTGTTTTTT.